These 32 T cell receptor beta chains were all obtained from the same sample, sequenced in a study of blood T cell repertoires in COVID-19. Assay used: immunoSEQ multiplex PCR; TCRdb lists only in-frame clones, some missing. The sample holds over 45,000 clones, about nine tenths seen once. The material sequenced was peripheral blood. Receptors originate from a human donor in a cohort sampled during active COVID-19.

For this clone: The identical CDR3 is also encoded by other nucleotide sequences in the sample. The chain uses TRBV7-2 and TRBJ2-7; 8 bases fit TRBD2. Germline V lookup: CDR1 SGHTA, CDR2 FQGNSA. V lost 3 bases to trimming and J lost 0 bases; unmatched junction nucleotides: 4. The CDR3 covers 15 residues. The CDR3 DNA reads as TGTGCCAGCAGCTTTAGCGGGGCGAGCTCCTACGAGCAGTACTTC. As protein: CASSFSGASSYEQYF.

The rearrangement joins TRBV5-1 to TRBJ2-4; possible D gene TRBD2, 6 bases. Germline CDR1 and CDR2: SGHRS and YFSETQ. V lost 0 bases and J lost 3, with 10 bases in between. The CDR3 is made up of 15 amino acids. The CDR3 nucleotides read TGCGCCAGCAGCTTGGAGGACTATCTCAAAAACATTCAGTACTTC. Amino acids: CASSLEDYLKNIQYF.

The chain couples TRBV27 to TRBJ2-4; TRBD1 aligns across 7 bases. The CDR3 has 17 residues. Germline V gene sequence: CDR1 MNHEY, CDR2 SMNVEV (reference sequence). V was clipped by 6 bases and J by 6 bases; unmatched bases: 17. The CDR3 nucleotides are TGTGCCAGCAGCGACTCCCAGGGGGTGTTCTCGGTAAACATTCAGTACTTC. The encoded protein is CASSDSQGVFSVNIQYF.

V usage is TRBV20-1 and J usage is TRBJ2-7; D gene unclear. V dropped 3 bases and J dropped 2 bases, with 17 bases sitting between them. The CDR3 consists of 15 residues. In germline, CDR1 is DFQATT, CDR2 SNEGSKA (reference sequence). The CDR3 loop is CSASLLVGQAYEQYF. CDR3 coding DNA: TGCAGTGCTAGTTTACTCGTTGGGCAAGCCTACGAGCAGTACTTC.

V is TRBV7-3 and J is TRBJ1-4; D gene uncertain. From germline, CDR1 is SGHTA and CDR2 FQGTGA. This CDR3 has 13 residues. V lost 5 bases, J lost 8 bases, and 12 bases lay in between. CDR3 in amino acids: CASSAYSGEKLFF. The CDR3 DNA sequence: TGTGCCAGCAGCGCATACAGTGGAGAAAAACTGTTTTTT.

In this sample, this clone turned up a few times. The CDR3 nucleotides read TGTGCCAGCAGCTTGGACCAGGGTGTCTCCTACAATGAGCAGTTCTTC. As protein: CASSLDQGVSYNEQFF. The gene calls are TRBV5-4 and TRBJ2-1; D might be TRBD1 (5 bases). The V end was cut by 0 bases, the J end by 0 bases, with 10 bases between. Germline assignment: CDR1 SGHNT and CDR2 YYREEE (reference sequence). CDR3 length: 16 amino acids.

The genes are TRBV5-1 and TRBJ1-2; D remains unclear. Germline CDR1 SGHRS, CDR2 YFSETQ. CDR3 length: 13 residues. V was shortened by 0 bases and J by 9 bases, with 12 bases between the two germline ends. The CDR3 DNA reads as TGCGCCAGCAGCTTGGCCGGCGGGAAGCGCTACACCTTC. It yields the protein CASSLAGGKRYTF.

The chain recombines TRBV12-3 or TRBV12-4 with TRBJ2-5; D may be TRBD2 (5 bases). The germline V and J ends were trimmed by 1 base and 6 bases, with 9 bases remaining between them. The CDR3 spans 13 residues. This chain's CDR3 is CASSLVAGKTQYF. As DNA, the CDR3 is TGTGCCAGCAGTTTAGTCGCCGGGAAGACCCAGTACTTC.

This chain joins TRBV19 and TRBJ1-6; D possibly corresponds to TRBD1 (5 bases). Germline CDR1 reads LNHDA; CDR2 reads SQIVND (reference sequence). The length of the CDR3 is 13 residues. V was pared by 2 bases and J by 12 bases, with 11 bases between. Here the CDR3 DNA reads TGTGCCAGTAGTATACAGGGCGGCGGACCCCTCCACTTT. It codes for CASSIQGGGPLHF.

The rearrangement joins TRBV5-1 to TRBJ2-1; unclear D gene. This CDR3 has 12 residues. Germline CDR1 and CDR2: SGHRS and YFSETQ. Trimming cost V 3 bases and J 7 bases, with 8 bases left between them. The CDR3 sequence is CASSYSENEQFF. DNA for the CDR3: TGCGCCAGCAGCTACAGTGAAAATGAGCAGTTCTTC.

This chain joins TRBV21-1 and TRBJ2-5; TRBD1 is the table's D call, not checked against the DNA. TRBV21-1 is marked as a pseudogene. There are 17 residues in the CDR3. The CDR3 spells CASSARPDRGRQETQYF. The CDR3 DNA sequence: TGTGCCAGCAGCGCCCGACCGGACAGGGGGCGGCAAGAGACCCAGTACTTC.

J is TRBJ1-5 and V is TRBV5-5, with D possibly TRBD1 on 5 matching bases. The CDR3 spans 14 residues. Trimming stripped 0 bases from V and 5 bases from J, with 9 bases between. Germline CDR1 is SGHKS and CDR2 is YYEKEE (reference sequence). This CDR3 reads CASSLVRVDQPQHF. The CDR3 DNA is TGTGCCAGCAGCTTGGTCAGGGTAGATCAGCCCCAGCATTTT.

The count of this clone is one. The chain combines TRBV9 with TRBJ1-6; D is perhaps TRBD1 (5 bases). The CDR3 loop spans 13 amino acids. Germline values: CDR1 SGDLS, CDR2 YYNGEE. Trimming pared 1 base from V and 9 bases from J, leaving 8 bases between. The DNA for the CDR3 is TGTGCCAGCAGCGTAACCGACAGTTCACCCCTCCACTTT. This translates into CASSVTDSSPLHF.

The CDR3 DNA sequence: TGCGCCAGCAGGGATGGTTTAGCGGGGGACTCCTACGAGCAGTACTTC. Translating gives CASRDGLAGDSYEQYF. This chain links TRBV10-1 with TRBJ2-7; TRBD2 aligns across 9 bases. The CDR3 runs 16 residues. Per the germline V gene, CDR1 is WNHNN and CDR2 is SYGVQD (reference sequence). After removal of 6 bases from V and 0 bases from J, the junction contained 9 bases not matched to a gene.

The gene calls are TRBV21-1 and TRBJ1-1. TRBV21-1 is annotated as a pseudogene. The CDR3 loop spans 12 amino acids. CDR3 residues: CASSREDTEAFF. Written as DNA, the CDR3 is TGTGCCAGCAGCAGGGAGGACACTGAAGCTTTCTTT.

Only a few counts were recorded for this clone. The chain employs TRBV3-1 (or the pseudogene TRBV3-2) and TRBJ1-5; maybe TRBD1 (6 bases). V dropped 0 bases and J dropped 3 bases, with 15 bases sitting between them. Germline CDR1 reads LGHDT; CDR2 reads YNNKEL (reference sequence). CDR3 length: 17 amino acids. CDR3 in amino acids: CASSQDSGGVNNQPQHF. Written as DNA, the CDR3 is TGTGCCAGCAGCCAAGATAGTGGGGGCGTAAACAATCAGCCCCAGCATTTT.

This sequence joins TRBV14 and TRBJ2-5, with TRBD2 identical over 11 bases. V dropped 6 bases and J dropped 5; count of bases not matched to a gene: 8. The CDR3 consists of 15 residues. From germline, CDR1 is SGHDN and CDR2 FVKESK. This CDR3 reads CASRPGTSGRETQYF. CDR3 coding DNA: TGTGCCAGCAGACCCGGGACTAGCGGACGGGAGACCCAGTACTTC.

The rearrangement uses TRBV4-3 and TRBJ2-2, with 14 bases fitting TRBD2. The CDR3 sequence is 18 residues long. Germline lookup yields CDR1 LGHNA and CDR2 YSLEER. Trimming at V came to 8 bases and at J to 0 bases, leaving 8 bases not matched to a gene. CDR3 in DNA: TGCGCCAGCCGCCCTCCGACTAGCGGGGGGGCGAACACCGGGGAGCTGTTTTTT. Encoded protein: CASRPPTSGGANTGELFF.

The chain links TRBV5-1 to TRBJ2-4; 15 bases line up with TRBD2. CDR3 length equals 20 residues. Germline CDR1 reads SGHRS; CDR2 reads YFSETQ. J was trimmed by 6 bases and V by 1 base; bases with no gene match: 14. The chain's CDR3 is CASSLFGLAGGLGMGNIQYF. DNA for the CDR3: TGCGCCAGCAGCTTGTTTGGACTAGCGGGAGGGCTAGGTATGGGAAACATTCAGTACTTC.

The chain combines TRBV7-9 with TRBJ1-1; 12 bases are a match to TRBD1. CDR3 size: 16 residues. V shed 0 bases, J shed 3 bases, and the junction held 2 bases outside the gene matches. Germline CDR1 and CDR2: SEHNR and FQNEAQ (reference sequence). Here the CDR3 DNA reads TGTGCCAGCAGCTTAGCCGGGACAGGGGGCTACACTGAAGCTTTCTTT. It translates to CASSLAGTGGYTEAFF.

This chain connects TRBV27 to TRBJ2-5, with 10 bases lining up with TRBD2. Trimming took 5 bases from V and 1 from J; bases not matched to a gene: 4. Germline loops: CDR1 MNHEY, CDR2 SMNVEV (reference sequence). The CDR3 has 15 amino acids. CDR3 sequence (DNA): TGTGCCAGCAGTCCCTGGACTAGCGGCCAAGAGACCCAGTACTTC. Translated, it gives CASSPWTSGQETQYF.

The chain combines TRBV10-3 with TRBJ2-7, with D possibly TRBD1 on 6 matching bases. This CDR3 has 11 residues. CDR1 is ENHRY and CDR2 is SYGVKD in the germline V gene. The V end was cut by 10 bases, the J end by 5 bases, with 12 bases between. This CDR3 reads CATVGGHEQYF. In DNA, the CDR3 is TGTGCCACGGTAGGGGGACACGAGCAGTACTTC.

The rearrangement joins TRBV19 to TRBJ2-7, with TRBD1 as a possible D gene (5 bases). This CDR3 has 14 amino acids. CDR1 is LNHDA, CDR2 SQIVND, per germline (reference sequence). V lost 3 bases, J lost 3 bases, and 12 bases lay in between. The CDR3 region has the DNA TGTGCCAGTAGTATCTTGGGCAGGGACTACGAGCAGTACTTC. Its translation is CASSILGRDYEQYF.

The chain couples TRBV5-1 to TRBJ2-5; 8 bases are a match to TRBD1. The CDR3 extends over 16 amino acids. Germline V gene lookup returns CDR1 SGHRS and CDR2 YFSETQ. The V and J ends lost 6 bases and 4 bases, in that order; junction bases with no gene match: 14. CDR3 region: CASTLGGTGHGETQYF. The CDR3, as DNA: TGCGCCAGCACCCTTGGAGGGACAGGTCATGGAGAGACCCAGTACTTC.

Here the CDR3 DNA reads TGTGCCAGCAGCGTAGTAGCTAGCGGAAACACCGGGGAGCTGTTTTTT. This encodes CASSVVASGNTGELFF. This rearrangement joins TRBV9 to TRBJ2-2; 7 bases are a match to TRBD2. CDR3 length: 16 residues. V lost 0 bases and J lost 2; bases outside the gene matches: 4. Germline-derived CDR1 and CDR2 are SGDLS and YYNGEE. Full variable domain (missing parts from reference TRBV9 and TRBJ2-2): DSGVTQTPKHLITATGQRVTLRCSPRSGDLSVYWYQQSLDQGLQFLIQYYNGEERAKGNILERFSAQQFPDLHSELNLSSLELGDSALYFCASSVVASGNTGELFFGEGSRLTVL.

The chain couples TRBV5-1 to TRBJ2-2, with 7 bases lining up with TRBD2. The CDR3 length is 14 residues. Trimming cost V 2 bases and J 5 bases; bases outside gene matches: 3. CDR1 is SGHRS, CDR2 YFSETQ, per germline. CDR3 residues: CASSFQRGTGELFF. In DNA, the CDR3 is TGCGCCAGCAGCTTCCAGCGGGGAACCGGGGAGCTGTTTTTT.

This rearrangement joins TRBV19 to TRBJ1-1; D is unresolved. V shed 3 bases and J shed 2 bases, with 10 bases lying between them. Germline CDR1 and CDR2: LNHDA and SQIVND (reference sequence). This CDR3 has 14 amino acids. The CDR3 region is CASSIRRSNTEAFF. The CDR3 coding sequence is TGTGCCAGTAGTATCCGGCGGTCAAACACTGAAGCTTTCTTT.

The sample holds one count of this clone. This chain links TRBV7-2 with TRBJ2-7; D is unresolved. This CDR3 has 15 amino acids. The V end lost 0 bases, the J end lost 8 bases, and 17 bases lay between the germline ends. Germline loops: CDR1 SGHTA, CDR2 FQGNSA. The CDR3 DNA sequence: TGTGCCAGCAGCTTAGCGCCAGGTTTCTCGTCCCAGCAGTACTTC. This codes for CASSLAPGFSSQQYF.

In the case of this clone: A read error may account for a junction end that differs from germline. CDR3: CASSRASGLEIF. CDR3 DNA: TGTGCCAGCAGCAGGGCCTCGGGACTGGAAATCTTC. This chain connects TRBV5-6 to TRBJ1-2; possible D gene TRBD1, 5 bases. Germline V gives CDR1 SGHDT, CDR2 YYEEEE. The CDR3 is made up of 12 amino acids.

In its sample, this clone was seen a few times. V and J are TRBV7-9 and TRBJ1-2, with D unresolved. Germline CDR1 is SEHNR and CDR2 is FQNEAQ (reference sequence). Trimming cost V 6 bases and J 4 bases, with 9 bases left between them. This CDR3 has 12 residues. CDR3 DNA sequence: TGTGCCAGCAGATCGGTCTCCTATGGCTACACCTTC. Translated, it gives CASRSVSYGYTF.

V gene TRBV9 combines with J gene TRBJ1-1, with 8 bases matching TRBD1. The V and J ends lost 3 bases and 1 base, in that order; junction bases with no gene match: 5. The CDR3 is 15 amino acids. In germline, CDR1 is SGDLS, CDR2 YYNGEE. CDR3 nucleotide sequence: TGTGCCAGCAGCGGGACAGGGAGGGGGAACACTGAAGCTTTCTTT. It specifies CASSGTGRGNTEAFF. The full variable domain, in which reference TRBV9 and TRBJ1-1 provide the parts outside the CDR3, is DSGVTQTPKHLITATGQRVTLRCSPRSGDLSVYWYQQSLDQGLQFLIQYYNGEERAKGNILERFSAQQFPDLHSELNLSSLELGDSALYFCASSGTGRGNTEAFFGQGTRLTVV.

V usage is TRBV7-2 and J usage is TRBJ2-7; 7 bases are a match to TRBD2. CDR1 is SGHTA, CDR2 FQGNSA, per germline. The CDR3 spans 14 residues. Trimming took 5 bases from V and 5 from J; bases not matched to a gene: 9. In DNA, the CDR3 is TGTGCCAGCAGCCCTTTAAGGACTAGGAACGAGCAGTACTTC. Translating gives CASSPLRTRNEQYF.